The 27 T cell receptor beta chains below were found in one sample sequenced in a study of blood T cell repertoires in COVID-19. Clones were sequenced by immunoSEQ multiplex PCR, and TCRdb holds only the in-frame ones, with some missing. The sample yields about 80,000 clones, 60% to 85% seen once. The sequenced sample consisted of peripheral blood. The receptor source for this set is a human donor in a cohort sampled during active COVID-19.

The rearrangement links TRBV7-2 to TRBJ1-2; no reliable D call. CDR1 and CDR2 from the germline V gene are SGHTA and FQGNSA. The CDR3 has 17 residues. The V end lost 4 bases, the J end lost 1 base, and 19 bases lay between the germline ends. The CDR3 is CASSSPREDGLNYGYTF. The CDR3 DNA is TGTGCCAGCAGCTCTCCCAGAGAGGACGGACTTAACTATGGCTACACCTTC.

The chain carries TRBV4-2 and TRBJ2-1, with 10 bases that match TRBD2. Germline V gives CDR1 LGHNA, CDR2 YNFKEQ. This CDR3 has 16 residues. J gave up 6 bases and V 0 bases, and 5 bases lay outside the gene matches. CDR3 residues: CASSQDGLAGVNEQFF. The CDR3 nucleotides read TGTGCCAGCAGCCAAGACGGGCTAGCGGGGGTCAATGAGCAGTTCTTC.

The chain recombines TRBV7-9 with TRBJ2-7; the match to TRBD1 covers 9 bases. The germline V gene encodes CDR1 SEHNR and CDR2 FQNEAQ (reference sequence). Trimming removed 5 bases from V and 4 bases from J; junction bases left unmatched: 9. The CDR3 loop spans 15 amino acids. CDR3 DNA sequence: TGTGCCAGCAGCCGGCCCGGGACAGGGACTTACGAGCAGTACTTC. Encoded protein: CASSRPGTGTYEQYF.

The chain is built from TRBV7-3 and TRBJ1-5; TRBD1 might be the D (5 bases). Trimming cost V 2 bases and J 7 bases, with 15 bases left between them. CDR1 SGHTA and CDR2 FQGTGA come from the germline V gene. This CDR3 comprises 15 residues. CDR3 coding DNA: TGTGCCAGCAGCTTACAGGGTTGTGATTGGCAGCCCCAGCATTTT. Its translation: CASSLQGCDWQPQHF.

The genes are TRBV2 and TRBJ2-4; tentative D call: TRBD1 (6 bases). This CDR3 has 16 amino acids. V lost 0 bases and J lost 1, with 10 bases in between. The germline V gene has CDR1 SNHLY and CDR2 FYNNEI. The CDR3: CASSEALQGAKNIQYF. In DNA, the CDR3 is TGTGCCAGCAGTGAAGCGCTTCAGGGGGCCAAAAACATTCAGTACTTC.

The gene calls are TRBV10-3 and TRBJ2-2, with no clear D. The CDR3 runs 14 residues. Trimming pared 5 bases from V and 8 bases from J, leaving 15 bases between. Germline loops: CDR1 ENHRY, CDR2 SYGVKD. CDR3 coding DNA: TGTGCCATCAGTACGAGGCCACTGCCGGGGGAGCTGTTTTTT. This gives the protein CAISTRPLPGELFF.

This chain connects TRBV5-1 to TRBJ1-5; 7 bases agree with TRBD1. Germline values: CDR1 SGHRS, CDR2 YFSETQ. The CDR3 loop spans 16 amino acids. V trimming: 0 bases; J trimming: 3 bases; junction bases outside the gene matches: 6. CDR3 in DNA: TGCGCCAGCAGCTTGGCTCCCGGACAGGTCAATCAGCCCCAGCATTTT. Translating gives CASSLAPGQVNQPQHF.

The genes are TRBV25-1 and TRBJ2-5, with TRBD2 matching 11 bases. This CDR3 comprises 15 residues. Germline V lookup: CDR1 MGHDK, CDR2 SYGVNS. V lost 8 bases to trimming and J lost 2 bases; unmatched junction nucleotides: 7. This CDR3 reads CASSTGLAAQETQYF. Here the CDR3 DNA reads TGTGCCAGCTCAACGGGACTAGCGGCGCAAGAGACCCAGTACTTC.

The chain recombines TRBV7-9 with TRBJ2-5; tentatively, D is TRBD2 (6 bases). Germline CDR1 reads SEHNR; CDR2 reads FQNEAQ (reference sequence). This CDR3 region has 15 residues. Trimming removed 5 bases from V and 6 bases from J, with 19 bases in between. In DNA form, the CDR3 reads TGTGCCAGCAGCCATGGACCGGGACGGGAGCAGACCCAGTACTTC. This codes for CASSHGPGREQTQYF.

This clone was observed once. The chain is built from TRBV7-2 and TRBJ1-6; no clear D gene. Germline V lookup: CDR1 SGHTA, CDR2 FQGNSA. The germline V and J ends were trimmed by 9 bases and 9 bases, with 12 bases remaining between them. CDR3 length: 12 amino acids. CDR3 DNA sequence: TGTGCCAGTAGACTGATAGGTTCACCCCTCCACTTT. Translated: CASRLIGSPLHF.

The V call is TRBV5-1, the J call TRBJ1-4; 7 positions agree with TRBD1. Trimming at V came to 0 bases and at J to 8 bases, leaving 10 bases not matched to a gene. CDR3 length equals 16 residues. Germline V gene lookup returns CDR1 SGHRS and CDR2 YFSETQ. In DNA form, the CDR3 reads TGCGCCAGCAGCTTGGGGGGGACAGAAGAAGCCGAAAAACTGTTTTTT. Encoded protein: CASSLGGTEEAEKLFF. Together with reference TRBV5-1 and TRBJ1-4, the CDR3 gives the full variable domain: KAGVTQTPRYLIKTRGQQVTLSCSPISGHRSVSWYQQTPGQGLQFLFEYFSETQRNKGNFPGRFSGRQFSNSRSEMNVSTLELGDSALYLCASSLGGTEEAEKLFFGSGTQLSVL.

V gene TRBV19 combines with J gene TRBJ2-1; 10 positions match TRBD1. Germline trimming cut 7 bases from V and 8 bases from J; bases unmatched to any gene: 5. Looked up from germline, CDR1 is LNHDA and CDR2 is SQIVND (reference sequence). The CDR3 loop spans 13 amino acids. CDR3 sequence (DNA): TGTGCCAGTAATCGACAGGGGGCCTATGAGCAGTTCTTC. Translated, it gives CASNRQGAYEQFF.

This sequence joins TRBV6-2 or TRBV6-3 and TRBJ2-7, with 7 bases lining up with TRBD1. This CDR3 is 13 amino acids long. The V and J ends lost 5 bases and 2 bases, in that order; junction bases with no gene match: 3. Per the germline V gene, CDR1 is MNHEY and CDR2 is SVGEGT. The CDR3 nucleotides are TGTGCCAGCAGTCAGGGGACAGCCTACGAGCAGTACGTC. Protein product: CASSQGTAYEQYV.

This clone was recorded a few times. CDR3 nucleotides: TGTGCCAGCAGGGCCAGCGGAAATGAGCAGTTCTTC. Its translation is CASRASGNEQFF. V and J are TRBV28 and TRBJ2-1; possible D gene TRBD2, 5 bases. This CDR3 contains 12 residues. The germline V gene encodes CDR1 MDHEN and CDR2 SYDVKM. Trimming removed 6 bases at V and 7 bases at J, with 10 bases between.

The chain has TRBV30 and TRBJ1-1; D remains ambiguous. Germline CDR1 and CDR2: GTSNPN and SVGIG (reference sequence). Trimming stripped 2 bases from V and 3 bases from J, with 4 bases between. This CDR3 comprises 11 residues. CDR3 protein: CAWSTDTEAFF. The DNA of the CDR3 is TGTGCCTGGAGTACGGACACTGAAGCTTTCTTT.

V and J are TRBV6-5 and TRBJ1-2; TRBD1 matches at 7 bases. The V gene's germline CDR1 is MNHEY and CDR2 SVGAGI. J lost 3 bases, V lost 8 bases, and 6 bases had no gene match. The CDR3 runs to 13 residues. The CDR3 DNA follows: TGTGCCAGCGGTAATACAGGGGACTATGGCTACACCTTC. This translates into CASGNTGDYGYTF.

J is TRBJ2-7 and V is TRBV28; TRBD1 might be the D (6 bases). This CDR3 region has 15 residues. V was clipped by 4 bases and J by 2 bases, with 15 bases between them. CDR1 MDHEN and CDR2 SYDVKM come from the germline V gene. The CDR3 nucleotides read TGTGCCAGCAGTTCCCCCCCAACAGGGCCCTACGAGCAGTACTTC. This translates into CASSSPPTGPYEQYF.

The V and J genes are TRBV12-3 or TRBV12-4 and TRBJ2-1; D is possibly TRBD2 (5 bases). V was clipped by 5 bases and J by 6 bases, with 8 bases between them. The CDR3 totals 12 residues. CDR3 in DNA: TGTGCCAGCAGTCTCGGGGTCAATGAGCAGTTCTTC. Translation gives CASSLGVNEQFF.

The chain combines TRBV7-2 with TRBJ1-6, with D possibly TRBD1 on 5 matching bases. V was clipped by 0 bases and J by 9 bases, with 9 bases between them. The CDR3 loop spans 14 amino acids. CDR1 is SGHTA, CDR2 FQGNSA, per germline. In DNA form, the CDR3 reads TGTGCCAGCAGCTTAGCCGGGGGTGGTTCACCCCTCCACTTT. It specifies CASSLAGGGSPLHF.

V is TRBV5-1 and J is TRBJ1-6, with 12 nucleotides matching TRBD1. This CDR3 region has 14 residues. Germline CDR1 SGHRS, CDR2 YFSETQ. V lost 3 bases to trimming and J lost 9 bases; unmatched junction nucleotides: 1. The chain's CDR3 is CASSSGQGASPLHF. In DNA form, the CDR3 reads TGCGCCAGCAGCTCGGGACAGGGGGCTTCACCCCTCCACTTT.

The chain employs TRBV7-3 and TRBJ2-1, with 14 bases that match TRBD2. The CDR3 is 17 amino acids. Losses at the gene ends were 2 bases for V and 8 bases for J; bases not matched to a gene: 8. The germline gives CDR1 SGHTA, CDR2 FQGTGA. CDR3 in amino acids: CASSLVTSGGAFHEQFF. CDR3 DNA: TGTGCCAGCAGCTTAGTGACTAGCGGGGGGGCCTTCCATGAGCAGTTCTTC. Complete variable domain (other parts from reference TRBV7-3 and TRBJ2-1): GAGVSQTPSNKVTEKGKYVELRCDPISGHTALYWYRQSLGQGPEFLIYFQGTGAADDSGLPNDRFFAVRPEGSVSTLKIQRTERGDSAVYLCASSLVTSGGAFHEQFFGPGTRLTVL.

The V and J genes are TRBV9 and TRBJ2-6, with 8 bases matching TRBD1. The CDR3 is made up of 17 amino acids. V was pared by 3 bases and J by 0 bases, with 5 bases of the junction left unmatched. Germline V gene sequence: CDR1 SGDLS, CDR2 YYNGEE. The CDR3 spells CASSAGTGPSGANVLTF. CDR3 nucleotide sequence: TGTGCCAGCAGCGCAGGGACAGGCCCCTCTGGGGCCAACGTCCTGACTTTC.

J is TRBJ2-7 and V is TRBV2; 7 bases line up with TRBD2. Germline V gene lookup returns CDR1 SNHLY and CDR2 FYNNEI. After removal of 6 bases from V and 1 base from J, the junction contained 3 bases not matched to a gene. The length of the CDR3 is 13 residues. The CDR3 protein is CASSVGGSYEQYV. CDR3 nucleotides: TGTGCCAGCAGCGTGGGAGGGTCCTACGAGCAGTACGTC.

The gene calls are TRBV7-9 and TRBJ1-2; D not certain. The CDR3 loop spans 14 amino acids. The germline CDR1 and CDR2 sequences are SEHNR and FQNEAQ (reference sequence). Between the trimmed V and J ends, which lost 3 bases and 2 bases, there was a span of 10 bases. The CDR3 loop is CASSLPSLNYGYTF. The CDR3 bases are TGTGCCAGCAGCTTGCCTAGTTTGAACTATGGCTACACCTTC.

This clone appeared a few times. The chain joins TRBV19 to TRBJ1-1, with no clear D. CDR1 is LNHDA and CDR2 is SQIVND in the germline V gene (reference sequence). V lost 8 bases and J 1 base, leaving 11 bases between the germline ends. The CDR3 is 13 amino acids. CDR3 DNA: TGTGCCAGTCGGAGCATTACGAACACTGAAGCTTTCTTT. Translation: CASRSITNTEAFF.

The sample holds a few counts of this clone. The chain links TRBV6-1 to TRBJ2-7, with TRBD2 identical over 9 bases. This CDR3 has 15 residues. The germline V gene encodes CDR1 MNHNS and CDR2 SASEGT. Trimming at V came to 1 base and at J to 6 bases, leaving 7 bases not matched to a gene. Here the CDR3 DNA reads TGTGCCAGCAGTGAAGGGTGGCTAGCGGGATCCGAGCAGTACGTC. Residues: CASSEGWLAGSEQYV.

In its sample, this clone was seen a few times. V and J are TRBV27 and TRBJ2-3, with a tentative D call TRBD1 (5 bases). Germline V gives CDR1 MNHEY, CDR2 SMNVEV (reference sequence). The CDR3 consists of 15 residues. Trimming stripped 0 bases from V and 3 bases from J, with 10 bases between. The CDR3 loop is CASSLSQGLTDTQYF. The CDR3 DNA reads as TGTGCCAGCAGTTTATCGCAGGGTTTGACAGATACGCAGTATTTT.